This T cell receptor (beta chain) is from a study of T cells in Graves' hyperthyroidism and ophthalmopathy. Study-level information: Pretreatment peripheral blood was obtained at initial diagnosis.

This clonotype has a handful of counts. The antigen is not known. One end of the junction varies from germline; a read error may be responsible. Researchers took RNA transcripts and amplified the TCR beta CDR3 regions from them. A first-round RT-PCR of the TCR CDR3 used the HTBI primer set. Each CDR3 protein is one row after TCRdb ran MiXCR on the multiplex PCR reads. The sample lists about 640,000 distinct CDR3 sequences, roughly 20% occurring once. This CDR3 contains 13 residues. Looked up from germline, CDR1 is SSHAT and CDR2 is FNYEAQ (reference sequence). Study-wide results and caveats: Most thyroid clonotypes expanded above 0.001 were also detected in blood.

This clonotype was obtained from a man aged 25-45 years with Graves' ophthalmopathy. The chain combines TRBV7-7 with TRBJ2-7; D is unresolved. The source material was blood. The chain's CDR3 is CASSPRELGEQYF. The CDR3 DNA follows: TGTGCTAGCAGCCCTAGAGAACTTGGGGAGCAGTACTTC.